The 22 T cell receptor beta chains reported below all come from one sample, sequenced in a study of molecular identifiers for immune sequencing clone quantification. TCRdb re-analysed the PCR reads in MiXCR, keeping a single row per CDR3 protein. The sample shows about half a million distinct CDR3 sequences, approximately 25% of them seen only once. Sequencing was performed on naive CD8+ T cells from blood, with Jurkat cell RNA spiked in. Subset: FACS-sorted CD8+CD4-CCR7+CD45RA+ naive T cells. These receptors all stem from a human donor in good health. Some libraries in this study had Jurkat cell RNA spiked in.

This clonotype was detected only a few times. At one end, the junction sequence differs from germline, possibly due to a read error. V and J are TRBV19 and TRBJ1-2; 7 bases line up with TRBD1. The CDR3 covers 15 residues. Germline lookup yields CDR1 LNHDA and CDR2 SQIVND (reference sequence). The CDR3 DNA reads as TGTGCCAGTAGTACCCCGGACAGGCACTATCGAGGCTACATCTTC. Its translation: CASSTPDRHYRGYIF.

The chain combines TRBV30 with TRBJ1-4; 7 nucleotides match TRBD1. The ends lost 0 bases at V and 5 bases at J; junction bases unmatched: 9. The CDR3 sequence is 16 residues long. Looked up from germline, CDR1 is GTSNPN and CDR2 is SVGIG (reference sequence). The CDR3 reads CAWSVGIGTVNEKLFF. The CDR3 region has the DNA TGTGCCTGGAGTGTAGGCATAGGGACAGTGAATGAAAAACTGTTTTTT.

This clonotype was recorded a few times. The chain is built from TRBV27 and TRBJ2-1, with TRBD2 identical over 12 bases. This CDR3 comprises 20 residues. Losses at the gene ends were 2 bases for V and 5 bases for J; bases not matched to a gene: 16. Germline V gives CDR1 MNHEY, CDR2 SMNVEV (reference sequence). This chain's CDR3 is CASSLVLAGGPSIVNNEQFF. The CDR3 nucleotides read TGTGCCAGCAGTTTAGTCCTAGCGGGAGGGCCGAGTATAGTTAACAATGAGCAGTTCTTC.

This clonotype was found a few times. This CDR3 reads CASSLAGYGSGELFF. The CDR3 DNA reads as TGTGCCAGCAGCTTAGCGGGATATGGCTCCGGGGAGCTGTTTTTT. The V gene is TRBV14, the J gene TRBJ2-2; TRBD2 matches at 8 bases. Germline loops: CDR1 SGHDN, CDR2 FVKESK. V lost 5 bases and J lost 6; bases outside the gene matches: 8. This CDR3 region has 15 residues.

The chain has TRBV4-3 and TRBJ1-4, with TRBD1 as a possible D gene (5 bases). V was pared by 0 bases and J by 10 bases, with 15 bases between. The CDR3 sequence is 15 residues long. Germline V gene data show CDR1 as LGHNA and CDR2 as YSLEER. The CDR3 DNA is TGCGCCAGCAGCCAAGATCGTATAGGGACTGGAAAACTGTTTTTT. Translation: CASSQDRIGTGKLFF.

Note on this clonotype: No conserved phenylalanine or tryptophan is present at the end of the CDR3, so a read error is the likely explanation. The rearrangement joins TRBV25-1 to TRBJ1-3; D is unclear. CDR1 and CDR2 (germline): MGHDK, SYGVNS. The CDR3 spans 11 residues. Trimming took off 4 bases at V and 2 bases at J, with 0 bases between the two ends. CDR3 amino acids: CASSAGNTIYY. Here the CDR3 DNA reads TGTGCCAGCAGTGCTGGAAACACCATATATTAT.

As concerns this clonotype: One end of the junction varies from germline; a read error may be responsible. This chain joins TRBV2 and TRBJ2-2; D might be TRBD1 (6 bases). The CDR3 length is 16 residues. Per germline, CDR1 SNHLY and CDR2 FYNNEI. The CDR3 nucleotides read TGTGGCAGCAGTGAGTACGTTGGGGGCGTCATCGGGGAGCTGTTTTTT. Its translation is CGSSEYVGGVIGELFF.

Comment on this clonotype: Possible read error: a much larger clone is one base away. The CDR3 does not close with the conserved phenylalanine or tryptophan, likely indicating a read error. The CDR3 DNA reads as TGTGCCAGCAGCTTAGAGCGCGGACAGGGGTTCACAGATACGCAGTATCTT. This gives the protein CASSLERGQGFTDTQYL. J is TRBJ2-3 and V is TRBV7-9; 9 bases are a match to TRBD1. V was clipped by 1 base and J by 2 bases; unmatched bases: 7. CDR3 size: 17 residues. Germline-derived CDR1 and CDR2 are SEHNR and FQNEAQ (reference sequence).

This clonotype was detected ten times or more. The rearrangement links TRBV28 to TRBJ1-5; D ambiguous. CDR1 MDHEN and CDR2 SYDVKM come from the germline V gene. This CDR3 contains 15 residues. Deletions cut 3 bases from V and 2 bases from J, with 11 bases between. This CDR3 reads CASSFGRRGNQPQHF. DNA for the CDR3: TGTGCCAGCAGTTTTGGGCGGAGGGGCAATCAGCCCCAGCATTTT. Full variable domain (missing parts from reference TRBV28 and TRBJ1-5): DVKVTQSSRYLVKRTGEKVFLECVQDMDHENMFWYRQDPGLGLRLIYFSYDVKMKEKGDIPEGYSVSREKKERFSLILESASTNQTSMYLCASSFGRRGNQPQHFGDGTRLSIL.

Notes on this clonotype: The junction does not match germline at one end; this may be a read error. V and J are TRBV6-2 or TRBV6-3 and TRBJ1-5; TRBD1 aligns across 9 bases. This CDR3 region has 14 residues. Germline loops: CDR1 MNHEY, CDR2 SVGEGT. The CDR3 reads CVSRYTGGDQPQHF. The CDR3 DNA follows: TGTGTCAGCAGATATACAGGGGGCGATCAGCCCCAGCATTTT.

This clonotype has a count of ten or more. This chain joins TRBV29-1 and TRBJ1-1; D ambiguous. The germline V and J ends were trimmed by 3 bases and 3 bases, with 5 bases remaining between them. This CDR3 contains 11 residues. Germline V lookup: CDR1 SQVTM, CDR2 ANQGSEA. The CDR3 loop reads CSVDVDTEAFF. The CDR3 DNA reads TGCAGCGTTGACGTAGACACTGAAGCTTTCTTT.

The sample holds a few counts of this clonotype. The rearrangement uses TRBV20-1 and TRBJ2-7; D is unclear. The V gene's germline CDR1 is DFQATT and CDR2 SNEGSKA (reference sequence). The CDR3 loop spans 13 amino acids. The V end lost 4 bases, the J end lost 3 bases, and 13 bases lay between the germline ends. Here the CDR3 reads CSAKMTRNYEQYF. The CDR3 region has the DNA TGCAGTGCTAAGATGACACGTAACTACGAGCAGTACTTC.

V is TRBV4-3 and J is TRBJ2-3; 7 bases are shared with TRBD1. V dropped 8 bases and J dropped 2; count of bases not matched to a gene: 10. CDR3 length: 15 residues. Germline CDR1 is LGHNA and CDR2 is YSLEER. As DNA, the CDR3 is TGCGCCAGCGAACAGCAGGGGGACCCCACAGATACGCAGTATTTT. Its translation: CASEQQGDPTDTQYF.

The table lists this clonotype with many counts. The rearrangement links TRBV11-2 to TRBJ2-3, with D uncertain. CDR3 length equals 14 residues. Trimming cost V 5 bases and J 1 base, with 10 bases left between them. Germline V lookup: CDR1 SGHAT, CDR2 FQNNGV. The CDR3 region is CASSPELGTDTQYF. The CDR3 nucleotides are TGTGCCAGCAGCCCCGAGCTGGGCACAGATACGCAGTATTTT.

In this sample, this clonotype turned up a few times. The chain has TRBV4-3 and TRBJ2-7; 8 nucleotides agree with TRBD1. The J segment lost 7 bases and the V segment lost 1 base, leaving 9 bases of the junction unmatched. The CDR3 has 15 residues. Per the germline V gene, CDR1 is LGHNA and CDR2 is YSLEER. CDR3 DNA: TGCGCCAGCAGCCAAGTGGTGCAGGGGGCGGGGGAGCAGTACTTC. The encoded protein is CASSQVVQGAGEQYF.

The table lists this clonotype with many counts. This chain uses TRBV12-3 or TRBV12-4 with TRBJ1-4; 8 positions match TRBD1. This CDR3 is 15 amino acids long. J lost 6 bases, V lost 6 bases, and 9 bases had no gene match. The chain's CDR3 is CASSPLAGGYEKLFF. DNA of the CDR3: TGTGCCAGCAGCCCCCTGGCAGGGGGCTATGAAAAACTGTTTTTT.

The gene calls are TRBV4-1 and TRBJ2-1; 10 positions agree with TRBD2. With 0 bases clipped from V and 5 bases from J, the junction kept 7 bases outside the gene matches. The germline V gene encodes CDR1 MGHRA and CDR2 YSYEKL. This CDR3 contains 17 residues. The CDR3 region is CASSQDSILAGDNEQFF. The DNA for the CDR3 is TGCGCCAGCAGCCAAGATTCTATTCTAGCGGGGGACAATGAGCAGTTCTTC.

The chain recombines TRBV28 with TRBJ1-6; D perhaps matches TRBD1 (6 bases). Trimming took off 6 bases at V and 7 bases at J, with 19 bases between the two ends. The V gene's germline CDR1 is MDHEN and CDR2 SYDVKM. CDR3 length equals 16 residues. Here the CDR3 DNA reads TGTGCCAGCAGCCCATACACAGGGACGCTGAATTCACCCCTCCACTTT. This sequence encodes CASSPYTGTLNSPLHF.

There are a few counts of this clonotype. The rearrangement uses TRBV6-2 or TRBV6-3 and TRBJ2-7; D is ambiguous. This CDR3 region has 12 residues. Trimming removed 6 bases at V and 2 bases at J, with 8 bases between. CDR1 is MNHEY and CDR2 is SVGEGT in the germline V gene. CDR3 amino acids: CASSVTPYEQYF. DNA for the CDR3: TGTGCCAGCAGCGTCACCCCCTACGAGCAGTACTTC.

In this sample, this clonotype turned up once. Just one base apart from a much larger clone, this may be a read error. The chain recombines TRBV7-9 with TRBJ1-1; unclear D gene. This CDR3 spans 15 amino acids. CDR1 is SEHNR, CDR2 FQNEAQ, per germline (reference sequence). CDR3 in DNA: TGTGCCAGCAGCTTAGAAGGGTCTTTGAACACTGAAGCTTCCTTT. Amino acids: CASSLEGSLNTEASF.

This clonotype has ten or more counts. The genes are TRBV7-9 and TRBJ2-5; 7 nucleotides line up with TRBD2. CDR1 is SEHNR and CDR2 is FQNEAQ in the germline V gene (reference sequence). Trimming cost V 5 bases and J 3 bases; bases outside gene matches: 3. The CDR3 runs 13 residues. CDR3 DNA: TGTGCCAGCAGCCGCGGACTAGAAGAGACCCAGTACTTC. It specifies CASSRGLEETQYF.

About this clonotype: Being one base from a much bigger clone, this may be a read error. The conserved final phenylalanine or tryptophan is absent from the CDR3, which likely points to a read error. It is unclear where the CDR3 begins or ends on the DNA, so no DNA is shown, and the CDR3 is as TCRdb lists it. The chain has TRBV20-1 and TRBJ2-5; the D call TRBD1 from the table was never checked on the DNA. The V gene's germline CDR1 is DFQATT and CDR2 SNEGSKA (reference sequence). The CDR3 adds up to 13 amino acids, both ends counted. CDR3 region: CSASIGSAGHLYL.